This T cell receptor beta chain originates from a study of T cells in Graves' hyperthyroidism and ophthalmopathy. The wider study: Peripheral blood specimens were obtained at initial diagnosis, prior to any treatment.

There were TCR beta CDR3 regions amplified from RNA transcripts. A set of HTBI primers served as the primers for a first-round RT-PCR of the TCR CDR3. TCRdb reanalysed the multiplex PCR reads using MiXCR and keeps one entry per CDR3 protein. In the table there are around 700,000 distinct CDR3 sequences, roughly 20% of which are singletons. The CDR3 runs 14 residues. Germline CDR1 LGHDT, CDR2 YNNKEL (reference sequence). Diagnoses were established using clinical symptoms, serum thyroxine and TRAb, thyroid ultrasound and orbital computed tomography. This clonotype was recorded at least ten times. The junction differs from germline at one of its ends, possibly a read error.

The rearrangement uses TRBV3-1 and TRBJ2-3; D not certain. The TCR sequence derives from a woman in her 50s with Graves' hyperthyroidism that later progressed to Graves' ophthalmopathy. Sequenced input: blood. The CDR3 loop is CASSQDYSRDTQYF. DNA of the CDR3: TGTGCCAGCAGCCAAGATTACAGCAGAGATACGCAGTATTTT.